The clone carrying this TCR beta chain has more than one count but fewer than ten. Its antigen is still unknown. The sample comes from a study of beta chain features in type 1 diabetes. Study-level results: VDJ junctions in type 1 diabetes patients carried more deletions and fewer insertions. There was a moderate but significant shortening of TCRB CDR3s in all four CD4+ subsets of Type 1 diabetes patients.

Looked up from germline, CDR1 is LGHNA and CDR2 is YNFKEQ. CDR3 length equals 15 residues. Trimming shortened V by 5 bases and J by 5 bases, and 15 bases separated the two germline ends. Reverse transcribing all isolated RNA meant expressed TCRB transcripts were sequenced. Sequenced by immunoSEQ multiplex PCR; TCRdb stores in-frame clones only, minus some. The sample holds 150,000 to 200,000 clones, approximately 8.8% seen once. The sequenced sample consisted of central memory CD4+ T cells from blood. The source is a woman between 25 and 40 years old with type 1 diabetes. The V and J genes are TRBV4-2 and TRBJ2-2; D is perhaps TRBD2 (6 bases). Here the CDR3 DNA reads TGTGCCAGCAGCTCCACCGGGACTCTTACCGGGGAGCTGTTTTTT. It specifies CASSSTGTLTGELFF.